This T cell receptor beta chain comes out of a study of T-cell reconstitution after alpha-beta-depleted transplantation in children. Unique molecular identifiers tagged the TCRbeta library. Each CDR3 protein is one row after TCRdb ran MiXCR on the PCR reads. Among over 85,000 distinct CDR3 sequences, 6% to 9% were seen once, and the ten largest hold about 15%. In this sample, this clonotype turned up a few times. The germline V gene has CDR1 SGDLS and CDR2 YYNGEE. The CDR3 extends over 18 amino acids. The ends were cut back, 0 bases at V and 0 bases at J, with 17 bases in the middle. The sample in question was PBMCs, obtained before TCRalphabeta/CD19-depleted stem cell transplant. The receptor was derived from a boy aged 2 to 10 with acute lymphoblastic leukemia, due to receive a stem cell transplant. The J gene is TRBJ2-3, the V gene TRBV9, with D tentatively TRBD1 or TRBD2 (6 bases each). The CDR3 loop is CASSVGGGLFPSTDTQYF. The CDR3 DNA reads as TGTGCCAGCAGCGTAGGAGGGGGGCTCTTTCCTAGCACAGATACGCAGTATTTT.